The text below deals with one T cell receptor beta chain. With 6 bases clipped from V and 5 bases from J, the junction kept 6 bases outside the gene matches. Germline V CDR1 and CDR2: SGHTA, FQGNSA. This CDR3 contains 16 residues. The source of the sample is a study of type 1 regulatory T cells. For the study at large: An in vitro protocol generated T-allo10, a Tr1-enriched, alloantigen-specific CD4 T cell product.

TCRdb reprocessed the reads with MiXCR, giving one entry per CDR3 protein. The data contain about 97,000 distinct CDR3 sequences, roughly 31% of them seen just once; the ten biggest clones take up 2% to 2.5%. The rearrangement uses TRBV7-2 and TRBJ2-2; 13 bases map to TRBD2. The sample taken for sequencing was CD4+ T cells, either the whole sample or a sorted fraction (not recorded which). The clonotype originates from a human donor in good health. DNA for the CDR3: TGTGCCAGCAGACCCGGACTAGCGGGAGTAACCGGGGAGCTGTTTTTT. As protein: CASRPGLAGVTGELFF.